This entry features one T cell receptor beta chain sequence. The antigen remains unidentified. Germline CDR1 reads MDHEN; CDR2 reads SYDVKM. V was trimmed by 3 bases and J by 0 bases, leaving 15 bases between them. This CDR3 has 17 amino acids. Measured with immunoSEQ multiplex PCR; TCRdb has only the in-frame clones, and not every one. The sample contains under 100,000 clones, approximately 95% of which appear only once. The sample is drawn from a study of graft-versus-host responses after intestinal transplantation. Study-wide background: Isolated intestinal, liver-intestinal, or multivisceral transplants were what recipients had. Tacrolimus and steroids were given for around three years to all recipients after anti-thymocyte globulin induction.

Study-wide results and limits: Early post-transplant declines in HvG were associated with peak levels of circulating GvH clones.

The sample was unstimulated CD8+ T cells sorted from spleen or lymph node cells, taken before transplant. The clonotype originates from a human donor who was the organ donor for an intestinal transplant. The genes are TRBV28 and TRBJ2-1, with D perhaps matching TRBD2 (5 bases). The CDR3 spells CASSFPGVESSYNEQFF. DNA of the CDR3: TGTGCCAGCAGTTTCCCCGGGGTGGAGAGCTCCTACAATGAGCAGTTCTTC.